The 10 T cell receptor beta chains below all came from one sample that was sequenced in a study of T cell repertoires in cytomegalovirus infection. These receptors have no identified antigens. TCRdb re-called the reads with MiXCR, one entry per CDR3 protein. Found here are 400,000 to 600,000 distinct CDR3 sequences, roughly 43% of them singletons; the top ten hold 35% to 50%. The sequenced sample was cultured PBMCs, obtained from culture after CMV antigen stimulation. The receptors come from a human donor in good health (CMV status not recorded). Some clones in this sample may be carry-over from other donors' samples.

CDR3 DNA sequence: TGTGCCAGCAGCTTAACCCTTAGCACAGATACGCAGTATTTT. This translates into CASSLTLSTDTQYF. The chain employs TRBV7-9 and TRBJ2-3, with unresolved D. Germline V lookup: CDR1 SEHNR, CDR2 FQNEAQ (reference sequence). Trimming removed 2 bases from V and 0 bases from J, with 6 bases in between. The CDR3 has 14 amino acids.

Only a few counts were recorded for this clonotype. The chain has TRBV7-8 and TRBJ2-1, with 7 bases matching TRBD2. The CDR3 extends over 14 amino acids. V was pared by 5 bases and J by 8 bases, with 9 bases of the junction left unmatched. Germline V lookup: CDR1 SGHVS, CDR2 FQNEAQ. The CDR3 coding sequence is TGTGCCAGCAGCGCCCCGGGTGGGAGGGATGAGCAGTTCTTC. Encoded protein: CASSAPGGRDEQFF.

This clonotype was detected a few times. The chain is built from TRBV14 and TRBJ1-1; D ambiguous. Germline V CDR1 and CDR2: SGHDN, FVKESK. V dropped 0 bases and J dropped 4 bases, with 6 bases sitting between them. The CDR3 loop spans 13 amino acids. The CDR3 is CASSQEIRTEAFF. CDR3 nucleotide sequence: TGTGCCAGCAGCCAAGAGATTCGCACTGAAGCTTTCTTT.

Only a few counts were recorded for this clonotype. The chain couples TRBV7-9 to TRBJ2-1; 8 bases align to TRBD2. The CDR3 spans 17 residues. The V gene's germline CDR1 is SEHNR and CDR2 FQNEAQ (reference sequence). J was trimmed by 3 bases and V by 1 base; bases with no gene match: 8. The CDR3 DNA is TGTGCCAGCAGCTTAGGGGGCGGGAGGACCTTCTACAATGAGCAGTTCTTC. Its protein product is CASSLGGGRTFYNEQFF.

This sequence joins TRBV12-3 or TRBV12-4 and TRBJ2-1; TRBD2 aligns across 8 bases. The V gene end was trimmed by 8 bases and the J gene end by 7 bases; junction bases not matched to a gene: 7. The CDR3 contains 13 residues. The CDR3 loop is CASSGGPRNEQFF. DNA of the CDR3: TGTGCCAGCTCGGGGGGGCCGAGGAATGAGCAGTTCTTC.

This chain links TRBV7-6 with TRBJ2-2; perhaps TRBD2 as D (6 bases). The CDR3 runs 14 residues. The germline CDR1 and CDR2 sequences are SGHVS and FNYEAQ. The V end lost 5 bases, the J end lost 3 bases, and 10 bases lay between the germline ends. CDR3 DNA sequence: TGTGCCAGCAGCATTAGCGGATACACCGGGGAGCTGTTTTTT. Translation: CASSISGYTGELFF.

The chain uses TRBV6-5 and TRBJ1-4, with 9 nucleotides matching TRBD1. V shed 6 bases and J 3 bases; nucleotides not matched to a gene: 11. In germline, CDR1 is MNHEY, CDR2 SVGAGI. The CDR3 is 17 residues long. CDR3 region: CASRSKPNRGPNEKLFF. The CDR3 DNA is TGTGCCAGCAGATCAAAACCAAACAGGGGGCCTAATGAAAAACTGTTTTTT.

The CDR3 region is CASSYRKGRYYEQYF. In nucleotides, the CDR3 is TGCGCCAGCAGTTATAGAAAGGGACGGTACTACGAGCAGTACTTC. The rearrangement links TRBV10-2 to TRBJ2-7, with D possibly being TRBD1 or TRBD2 (5 bases each). The CDR3 spans 15 residues. CDR1 is WSHSY and CDR2 is SAAADI in the germline V gene. V dropped 5 bases and J dropped 3 bases, with 17 bases sitting between them.

The rearrangement uses TRBV7-2 and TRBJ2-1; 9 positions match TRBD2. The trim removed 2 bases at V and 12 bases at J, leaving 11 bases unmatched. The CDR3 covers 15 residues. Looked up from germline, CDR1 is SGHTA and CDR2 is FQGNSA. The CDR3 coding sequence is TGTGCCAGCAGCTTACTTGGGCTAGCGGGGCATGTGCAGTTCTTC. The encoded protein is CASSLLGLAGHVQFF.

J is TRBJ2-3 and V is TRBV12-3 or TRBV12-4; no definite D call. Between the trimmed V and J ends, which lost 8 bases and 2 bases, there was a span of 5 bases. The CDR3 runs to 11 residues. The CDR3 sequence is CASGYTDTQYF. The DNA of the CDR3 is TGTGCCAGCGGGTACACAGATACGCAGTATTTT.